This T cell receptor (beta chain) was documented in a study of cytomegalovirus exposure and HLA in healthy donors. The trim removed 2 bases at V and 5 bases at J, leaving 6 bases unmatched. The CDR3 runs to 15 residues. Germline V gene lookup returns CDR1 MNHEY and CDR2 SMNVEV (reference sequence). Here immunoSEQ multiplex PCR was the method, and the copy in TCRdb shows in-frame clones only, minus some. Of about 300,000 clones listed, around nine tenths were seen once; the top ten hold 0.92%. The chain recombines TRBV27 with TRBJ2-1, with 7 bases matching TRBD1. This receptor was identified in a woman younger than 35 in good health and CMV-seronegative. The sample taken for sequencing was PBMCs. CDR3 sequence: CASSLERQGDNEQFF. The CDR3 DNA reads TGTGCCAGCAGTTTAGAGCGCCAGGGGGACAATGAGCAGTTCTTC.